This T cell receptor beta chain was captured by sequencing in a study of T cell repertoires in cytomegalovirus infection. TCRdb analysed the reads with MiXCR anew, one entry per CDR3 protein. The sample comprises some 170,000 distinct CDR3 sequences, 17% of which are singletons, and around 27% rests with the top ten. This clonotype appeared a few times. V was cut by 8 bases and J by 4 bases, with 8 bases left in between. The CDR3 length is 11 residues. Germline V gene data show CDR1 as MDHEN and CDR2 as SYDVKM. The receptor's source is a human donor in good health (CMV status not recorded). Some clones in this sample may be carry-over from other donors' samples. Input material: CD8+ T cells from PBMCs. This sequence joins TRBV28 and TRBJ1-2; D is ambiguous. DNA of the CDR3: TGTGCCAGCTCTGGGGTCTATGGCTACACCTTC. It codes for CASSGVYGYTF.